These 10 T cell receptor beta chains originate from one sample sequenced in a study of cytomegalovirus exposure and HLA in healthy donors. Sequencing was performed with immunoSEQ multiplex PCR; in TCRdb, only in-frame clones are kept and a portion is missing. The sample includes some 200,000 clones, around 80% of them seen just once. The sample taken for sequencing was PBMCs. These receptors were obtained from a woman under 40 in good health and CMV-seropositive.

J is TRBJ2-1 and V is TRBV4-1; D is unclear. The V end lost 0 bases, the J end lost 8 bases, and 8 bases lay between the germline ends. The V gene's germline CDR1 is MGHRA and CDR2 YSYEKL. CDR3 size: 13 residues. In DNA form, the CDR3 reads TGCGCCAGCAGCCAAGATCTCAGTTATGAGCAGTTCTTC. This sequence encodes CASSQDLSYEQFF.

The V gene is TRBV2, the J gene TRBJ2-2; the D gene is possibly TRBD2 (5 bases). Germline V CDR1 and CDR2: SNHLY, FYNNEI. The V gene lost 4 bases and the J gene lost 2 bases, with 8 bases spanning the gap. The CDR3 loop spans 14 amino acids. The CDR3 is CASSGGLNTGELFF. CDR3 nucleotides: TGTGCCAGCAGTGGAGGACTCAACACCGGGGAGCTGTTTTTT. The full variable domain, in which reference TRBV2 and TRBJ2-2 provide the parts outside the CDR3, is EPEVTQTPSHQVTQMGQEVILRCVPISNHLYFYWYRQILGQKVEFLVSFYNNEISEKSEIFDDQFSVERPDGSNFTLKIRSTKLEDSAMYFCASSGGLNTGELFFGEGSRLTVL.

The chain employs TRBV5-1 and TRBJ1-2; D is undetermined. CDR1 SGHRS and CDR2 YFSETQ come from the germline V gene. CDR3 length: 13 amino acids. Deletions cut 2 bases from V and 6 bases from J, with 11 bases between. DNA for the CDR3: TGCGCCAGCAGCTTTGAACAGACCAATGGCTACACCTTC. Translated, it gives CASSFEQTNGYTF. Based on the CDR3 plus reference TRBV5-1 and TRBJ1-2, the full variable domain is KAGVTQTPRYLIKTRGQQVTLSCSPISGHRSVSWYQQTPGQGLQFLFEYFSETQRNKGNFPGRFSGRQFSNSRSEMNVSTLELGDSALYLCASSFEQTNGYTFGSGTRLTVV.

This clone was detected only once. The rearrangement links TRBV27 to TRBJ2-1, with 10 bases aligning to TRBD2. Germline CDR1 and CDR2: MNHEY and SMNVEV (reference sequence). This CDR3 has 17 amino acids. J was trimmed by 7 bases and V by 4 bases; bases with no gene match: 13. The CDR3 DNA sequence: TGTGCCAGCAGTTCATACACAAGACTAGCGGGCGGGAATGAGCAGTTCTTC. This sequence encodes CASSSYTRLAGGNEQFF.

Notes on this clone: This CDR3 is also generated by other DNA sequences in the sample. This chain joins TRBV15 and TRBJ2-7; perhaps TRBD2 as D (6 bases). Germline CDR1 is LNHNV and CDR2 is YYDKDF (reference sequence). Between the trimmed V and J ends, which lost 0 bases and 1 base, there was a span of 7 bases. The CDR3 totals 14 residues. The CDR3 nucleotides read TGTGCCACCAGCAGAGAGGGGGGATCCTACGAGCAGTACTTC. It yields the protein CATSREGGSYEQYF.

The gene calls are TRBV2 and TRBJ1-5; D remains ambiguous. The V end was cut by 5 bases, the J end by 0 bases, with 5 bases between. The CDR3 spans 13 residues. Germline V CDR1 and CDR2: SNHLY, FYNNEI. CDR3 residues: CASSQYSNQPQHF. In nucleotides, the CDR3 is TGTGCCAGCAGTCAGTATAGCAATCAGCCCCAGCATTTT.

The CDR3 DNA sequence: TGTGCCAGCAGCCAGATCCCGATGGATACGCAGTATTTT. It specifies CASSQIPMDTQYF. The chain couples TRBV6-4 to TRBJ2-3; D remains unclear. CDR1 and CDR2 (germline): MRHNA, SNTAGT. The CDR3 covers 13 residues. Between the trimmed V and J ends, which lost 6 bases and 6 bases, there was a span of 13 bases.

The chain is built from TRBV6-6 and TRBJ2-1; 12 bases line up with TRBD1. Germline V lookup: CDR1 MNHNY, CDR2 SVGAGI (reference sequence). V shed 11 bases, J shed 7 bases, and the junction held 12 bases outside the gene matches. This CDR3 is 15 amino acids long. The DNA of the CDR3 is TGTGCCGCCGATGAGAGGGACAGGGGGCTTAATGAGCAGTTCTTC. Encoded protein: CAADERDRGLNEQFF.

The chain combines TRBV5-4 with TRBJ2-2; unclear D gene. Trimming cost V 1 base and J 2 bases, with 9 bases left between them. Germline assignment: CDR1 SGHNT and CDR2 YYREEE (reference sequence). The CDR3 sequence is 15 residues long. The chain's CDR3 is CASSLLRSNTGELFF. CDR3 sequence (DNA): TGTGCCAGCAGCTTGCTCAGGTCAAACACCGGGGAGCTGTTTTTT.

This chain connects TRBV28 to TRBJ2-7; 7 bases line up with TRBD1. The length of the CDR3 is 12 residues. J lost 2 bases, V lost 7 bases, and 2 bases had no gene match. CDR1 is MDHEN and CDR2 is SYDVKM in the germline V gene. The CDR3 DNA sequence: TGTGCCAGCACGACAGGGACCTACGAGCAGTACTTC. As protein: CASTTGTYEQYF.